Given below is one T cell receptor (beta chain) in context. The germline gives CDR1 SGHAT, CDR2 FQNNGV. The V and J ends lost 4 bases and 1 base, in that order; junction bases with no gene match: 6. The CDR3 is 16 amino acids. Participants spanned ages roughly 18 to 95 years and resided in fewer than 30 US areas. The data were taken from a study of blood T cell repertoires in COVID-19. Only in-frame clones appear in the TCRdb table, and some are missing; sequencing was by immunoSEQ multiplex PCR. The sample consists of around 340,000 clones, around 85% of them appearing once. The origin of this receptor is a woman aged 40-49 years with acute COVID-19. The rearrangement links TRBV11-2 to TRBJ2-7; 11 bases fit TRBD2. The specimen sequenced was PBMCs or T cells enriched from blood (not recorded which). The CDR3 DNA is TGTGCCAGCAGCTCTACCGGGACTAGCGGATCCTACGAGCAGTACTTC. It translates to CASSSTGTSGSYEQYF.